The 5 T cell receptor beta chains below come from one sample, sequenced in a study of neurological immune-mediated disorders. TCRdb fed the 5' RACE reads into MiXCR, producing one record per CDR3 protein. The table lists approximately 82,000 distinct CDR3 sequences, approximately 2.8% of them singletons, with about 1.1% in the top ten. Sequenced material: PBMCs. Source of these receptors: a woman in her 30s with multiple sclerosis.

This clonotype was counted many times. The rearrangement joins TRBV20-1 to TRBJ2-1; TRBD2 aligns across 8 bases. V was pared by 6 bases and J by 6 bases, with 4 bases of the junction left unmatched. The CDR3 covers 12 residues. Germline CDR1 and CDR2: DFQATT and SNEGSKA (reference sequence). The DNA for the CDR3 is TGCAGTGCAGTCGGACTAGCCAATGAGCAGTTCTTC. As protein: CSAVGLANEQFF.

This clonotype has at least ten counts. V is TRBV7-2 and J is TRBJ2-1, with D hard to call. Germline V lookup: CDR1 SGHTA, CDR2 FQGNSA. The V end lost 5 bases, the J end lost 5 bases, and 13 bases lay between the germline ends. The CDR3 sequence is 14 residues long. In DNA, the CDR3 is TGTGCCAGCAGCCCGCAGACTGGCCACAATGAGCAGTTCTTC. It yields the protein CASSPQTGHNEQFF.

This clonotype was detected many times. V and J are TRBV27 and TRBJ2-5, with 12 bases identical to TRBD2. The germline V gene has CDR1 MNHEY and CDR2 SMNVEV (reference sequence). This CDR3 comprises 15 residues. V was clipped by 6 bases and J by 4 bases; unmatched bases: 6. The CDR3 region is CASRRLAGVLETQYF. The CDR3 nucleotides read TGTGCCAGCAGGAGACTAGCGGGAGTGCTAGAGACCCAGTACTTC.

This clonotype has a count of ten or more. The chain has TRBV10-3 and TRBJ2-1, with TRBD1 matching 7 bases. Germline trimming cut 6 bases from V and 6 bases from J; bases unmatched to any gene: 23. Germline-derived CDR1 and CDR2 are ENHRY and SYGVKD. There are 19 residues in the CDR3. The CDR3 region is CAISSLDRIQTKWVNEQFF. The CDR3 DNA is TGTGCCATCAGCTCCCTGGACAGGATACAAACCAAATGGGTCAATGAGCAGTTCTTC.

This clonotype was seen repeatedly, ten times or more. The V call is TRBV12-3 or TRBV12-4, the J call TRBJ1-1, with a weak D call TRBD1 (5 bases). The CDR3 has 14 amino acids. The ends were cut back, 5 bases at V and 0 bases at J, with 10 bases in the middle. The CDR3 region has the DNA TGTGCCAGCAGTGGACAAATCATGAACACTGAAGCTTTCTTT. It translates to CASSGQIMNTEAFF.